This TCR beta chain was identified in a study of OX40 agonist ivuxolimab in advanced cancers. Study outcomes and limitations: Antigens targeted by the expanded peripheral T cells were not determined.

The J segment lost 3 bases and the V segment lost 0 bases, leaving 7 bases of the junction unmatched. Germline V CDR1 and CDR2: SGHVS, FNYEAQ. The CDR3 length is 16 residues. Cycle 7 day 1, cycle 4 day 1, and baseline were the timepoints at which blood was sampled. Libraries were prepared by immunoSEQ multiplex PCR; TCRdb keeps only in-frame clonotypes and omits some of them. In the table there are tens of thousands of clones, 86% of which are singletons. Remarks on this clone: Its antigen is still unknown.

The V call is TRBV7-6, the J call TRBJ2-5; 7 bases align to TRBD1. This TCR was sampled from an adult with an advanced solid tumor such as melanoma, head and neck, liver or kidney cancer. Sequences were derived from CD4+ or CD8+ T cells sorted from blood, sampled in a trial of the OX40 agonist ivuxolimab. CDR3 nucleotide sequence: TGTGCCAGCAGCTTAGCCGGGACAGTTCTGGAAGAGACCCAGTACTTC. Its translation: CASSLAGTVLEETQYF.